What follows are 19 T cell receptor beta chains derived from one specimen sequenced in a study of Ad26.COV2.S vaccination and SARS-CoV-2 variants. The repertoire was sequenced with immunoSEQ multiplex PCR; TCRdb's copy has only in-frame clones and lacks some. The sample has hundreds of thousands of clones, over 80% seen once. Described treatment: around 19 received Ad26.COV2.S at low or high dose, single or two shots; roughly five received placebo; per-sample allocation not given. Specimens were obtained on day 63 following the first vaccine or placebo injection. The sample in question was peripheral blood, obtained in a trial of Ad26.COV2.S vaccine versus placebo. All receptors come from a person between 18 and 60 years old who received the Ad26.COV2.S COVID-19 vaccine or a placebo.

The chain recombines TRBV7-9 with TRBJ1-4; D is unresolved. Trimming took off 5 bases at V and 4 bases at J, with 14 bases between the two ends. The germline V gene has CDR1 SEHNR and CDR2 FQNEAQ (reference sequence). This CDR3 is built from 15 residues. The CDR3 region is CASSPFPKNNEKLFF. CDR3 in DNA: TGTGCCAGCAGCCCCTTCCCGAAAAATAATGAAAAACTGTTTTTT.

The chain has TRBV2 and TRBJ1-1; no definite D call. Trimming stripped 6 bases from V and 4 bases from J, with 15 bases between. Germline assignment: CDR1 SNHLY and CDR2 FYNNEI. This CDR3 is 14 amino acids long. The CDR3 nucleotides read TGTGCCAGCAGGTCACATGGGTCGGGCACTGAAGCTTTCTTT. Translation gives CASRSHGSGTEAFF.

This chain uses TRBV27 with TRBJ2-6; perhaps D is TRBD1 or TRBD2 (5 bases each). Trimming left V 4 bases short and J 3 bases short, with 10 bases between. This CDR3 region has 15 residues. Germline loops: CDR1 MNHEY, CDR2 SMNVEV (reference sequence). DNA of the CDR3: TGTGCCAGCAGTTACCTGGGGGTTGGGGCCAACGTCCTGACTTTC. Translation: CASSYLGVGANVLTF.

The J gene is TRBJ2-7, the V gene TRBV27; the D gene is possibly TRBD2 (5 bases). CDR3 length equals 13 residues. CDR1 MNHEY and CDR2 SMNVEV come from the germline V gene (reference sequence). Trimming took 4 bases from V and 0 from J, leaving 7 bases between them. The CDR3 loop is CASSYGDSYEQYF. The CDR3 nucleotides read TGTGCCAGCAGTTACGGGGACTCCTACGAGCAGTACTTC.

The gene calls are TRBV24-1 and TRBJ2-7; D gene ambiguous. The CDR3 is made up of 13 amino acids. The germline V gene encodes CDR1 KGHDR and CDR2 SFDVKD. V lost 6 bases and J lost 4, with 12 bases in between. DNA for the CDR3: TGTGCCACCAGTTCTAGAGGATCGTACGAGCAGTACTTC. Translated: CATSSRGSYEQYF.

This chain connects TRBV5-1 to TRBJ1-1; TRBD1 is a possible D gene (5 bases). CDR1 is SGHRS and CDR2 is YFSETQ in the germline V gene. V was cut by 0 bases and J by 11 bases, with 14 bases left in between. The CDR3 loop spans 13 amino acids. CDR3 sequence (DNA): TGCGCCAGCAGCTTGGACAGTCATGGGACGGCTTTCTTT. Its translation is CASSLDSHGTAFF.

This clone has just one count. This chain connects TRBV6-5 to TRBJ2-7, with TRBD2 matching 10 bases. Germline CDR1 and CDR2: MNHEY and SVGAGI. CDR3 length: 16 amino acids. Unmatched junction bases numbered 5, after V lost 2 bases and J lost 1 base. This chain's CDR3 is CASSYGGSGGSYEQYF. The CDR3 DNA is TGTGCCAGCAGTTACGGGGGTAGCGGGGGGTCCTACGAGCAGTACTTC.

The chain uses TRBV6-5 and TRBJ2-2; D tentatively fits TRBD1 or TRBD2 (5 bases each). Trimming shortened V by 8 bases and J by 4 bases, and 8 bases separated the two germline ends. There are 12 residues in the CDR3. Germline lookup yields CDR1 MNHEY and CDR2 SVGAGI. The CDR3 DNA follows: TGTGCCAGCTGGGGGTTCACCGGGGAGCTGTTTTTT. Translating it yields CASWGFTGELFF.

This clone has more than one count but fewer than ten. The chain recombines TRBV28 with TRBJ2-7, with 8 positions matching TRBD2. Germline V gives CDR1 MDHEN, CDR2 SYDVKM. The CDR3 runs 14 residues. V lost 6 bases and J lost 3; bases outside the gene matches: 7. CDR3 nucleotide sequence: TGTGCCAGCAGCTCCTTGAGCGGGGGCTACGAGCAGTACTTC. It codes for CASSSLSGGYEQYF.

The chain has TRBV2 and TRBJ2-7; either TRBD1 or TRBD2 may supply D (5 bases each). V lost 2 bases, J lost 2 bases, and 22 bases lay in between. The length of the CDR3 is 18 residues. Germline V CDR1 and CDR2: SNHLY, FYNNEI. CDR3 nucleotides: TGTGCCAGCAGTGAAATTATGGGGGTGTTCGGCGGCACCTACGAGCAGTACTTC. It yields the protein CASSEIMGVFGGTYEQYF.

The V and J genes are TRBV9 and TRBJ1-2; no firm D call. Trimming shortened V by 0 bases and J by 2 bases, and 17 bases separated the two germline ends. Germline lookup yields CDR1 SGDLS and CDR2 YYNGEE. This CDR3 contains 17 residues. This CDR3 is CASSVVREAGRNYGYTF. CDR3 nucleotide sequence: TGTGCCAGCAGCGTAGTGAGGGAGGCCGGGAGAAACTATGGCTACACCTTC.

The rearrangement links TRBV7-8 to TRBJ2-7; no reliable D call. The CDR3 is made up of 14 amino acids. V was pared by 4 bases and J by 2 bases, with 12 bases between. Germline V lookup: CDR1 SGHVS, CDR2 FQNEAQ. The CDR3 loop reads CASSYTIAPYEQYF. The CDR3 DNA reads TGTGCCAGCAGCTACACTATAGCTCCCTACGAGCAGTACTTC.

The rearrangement uses TRBV2 and TRBJ1-1; 8 bases align to TRBD1. The V segment lost 6 bases and the J segment 0 bases; nucleotides outside the gene matches: 3. There are 14 residues in the CDR3. Germline CDR1 is SNHLY and CDR2 is FYNNEI. This CDR3 is CASSGQGLNTEAFF. In DNA, the CDR3 is TGTGCCAGCAGCGGACAGGGACTGAACACTGAAGCTTTCTTT.

The rearrangement links TRBV6-2 or TRBV6-3 to TRBJ2-7; D is unresolved. V was cut by 6 bases and J by 2 bases, with 11 bases left in between. This CDR3 has 13 amino acids. CDR1 and CDR2 from the germline V gene are MNHEY and SVGEGT. In DNA form, the CDR3 reads TGTGCCAGCAGCAAGGACCGAGCCTACGAGCAGTACTTC. Its protein is CASSKDRAYEQYF.

This chain links TRBV15 with TRBJ1-6, with a weak D call TRBD1 (5 bases). Trimming took off 0 bases at V and 0 bases at J, with 9 bases between the two ends. Germline V gene lookup returns CDR1 LNHNV and CDR2 YYDKDF (reference sequence). This CDR3 contains 17 residues. CDR3 amino acids: CATSRDDRSSYNSPLHF. CDR3 coding DNA: TGTGCCACCAGCAGAGACGACAGATCCTCCTATAATTCACCCCTCCACTTT.

This sequence joins TRBV5-1 and TRBJ2-1, with 8 bases lining up with TRBD2. The ends lost 0 bases at V and 8 bases at J; junction bases unmatched: 7. Germline V gene sequence: CDR1 SGHRS, CDR2 YFSETQ. The CDR3 consists of 15 residues. The CDR3 nucleotides are TGCGCCAGCAGCTTGGCCGGGGGGGCCTTTGATGAGCAGTTCTTC. Translating gives CASSLAGGAFDEQFF.

The V gene is TRBV4-3, the J gene TRBJ2-3, with TRBD1 matching 10 bases. The V and J ends lost 1 base and 1 base, in that order; junction bases with no gene match: 14. CDR1 is LGHNA and CDR2 is YSLEER in the germline V gene. The CDR3 covers 20 residues. The CDR3 is CASSQATGTGAFAGTDTQYF. The CDR3, as DNA: TGCGCCAGCAGCCAAGCGACCGGGACAGGGGCCTTTGCTGGCACAGATACGCAGTATTTT.

The chain uses TRBV4-3 and TRBJ1-2; 10 positions agree with TRBD1. In germline, CDR1 is LGHNA, CDR2 YSLEER. The CDR3 loop spans 16 amino acids. The trim removed 4 bases at V and 5 bases at J, leaving 10 bases unmatched. This CDR3 is CASSLLRDRGLYGYTF. The CDR3 nucleotides are TGCGCCAGCAGCCTTCTGAGGGACAGGGGTTTGTATGGCTACACCTTC.

The chain joins TRBV6-6 to TRBJ1-5, with D uncertain. Trimming stripped 0 bases from V and 0 bases from J, with 6 bases between. Germline assignment: CDR1 MNHNY and CDR2 SVGAGI (reference sequence). The CDR3 loop spans 15 amino acids. The CDR3 bases are TGTGCCAGCAGTTACTCCCCTTATAGCAATCAGCCCCAGCATTTT. It yields the protein CASSYSPYSNQPQHF.